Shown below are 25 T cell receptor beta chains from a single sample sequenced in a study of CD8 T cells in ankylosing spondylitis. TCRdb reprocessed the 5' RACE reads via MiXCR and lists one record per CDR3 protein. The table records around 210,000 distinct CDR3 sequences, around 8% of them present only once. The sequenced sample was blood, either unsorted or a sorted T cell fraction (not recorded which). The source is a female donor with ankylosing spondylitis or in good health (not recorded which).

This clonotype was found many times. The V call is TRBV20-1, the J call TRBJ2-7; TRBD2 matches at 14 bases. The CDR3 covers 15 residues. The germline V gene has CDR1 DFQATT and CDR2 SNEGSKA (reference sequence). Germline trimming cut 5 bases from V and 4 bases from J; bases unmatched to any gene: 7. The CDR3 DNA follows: TGCAGTGCTCGGCCCGGGACTAGCGGGAGTTACGAGCAGTACTTC. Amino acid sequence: CSARPGTSGSYEQYF.

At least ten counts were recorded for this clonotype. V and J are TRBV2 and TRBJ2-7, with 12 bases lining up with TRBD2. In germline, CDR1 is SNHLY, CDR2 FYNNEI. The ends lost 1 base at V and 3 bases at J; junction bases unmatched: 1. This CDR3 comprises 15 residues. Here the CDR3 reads CASSEGTSGIYEQYF. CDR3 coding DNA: TGTGCCAGCAGTGAAGGGACTAGCGGGATCTACGAGCAGTACTTC.

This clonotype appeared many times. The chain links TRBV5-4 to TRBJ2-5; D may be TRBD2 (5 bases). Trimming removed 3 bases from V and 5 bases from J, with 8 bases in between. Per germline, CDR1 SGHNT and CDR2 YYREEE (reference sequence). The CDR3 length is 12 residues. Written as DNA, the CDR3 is TGTGCCAGCAGCTCGGGATGGGAGACCCAGTACTTC. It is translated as CASSSGWETQYF.

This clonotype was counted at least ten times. This CDR3 reads CASSLNGRALVNEQFF. In DNA form, the CDR3 reads TGTGCCAGCAGTTTGAATGGGCGGGCCCTCGTCAATGAGCAGTTCTTC. The rearrangement uses TRBV27 and TRBJ2-1, with D possibly being TRBD2 (5 bases). The CDR3 covers 16 residues. V lost 3 bases and J lost 6, with 18 bases in between. Germline CDR1 reads MNHEY; CDR2 reads SMNVEV (reference sequence).

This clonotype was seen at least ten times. CDR3 amino acids: CAWGGYGSDSYNEQFF. The CDR3 DNA follows: TGTGCCTGGGGCGGATACGGGAGCGACTCCTACAATGAGCAGTTCTTC. The V gene is TRBV30, the J gene TRBJ2-1; D might be TRBD2 (6 bases). This CDR3 comprises 16 residues. Germline V gene data show CDR1 as GTSNPN and CDR2 as SVGIG (reference sequence). Trimming stripped 5 bases from V and 0 bases from J, with 17 bases between. The full variable domain, with the rest looked up from reference TRBV30 and TRBJ2-1, is SQTIHQWPATLVQPVGSPLSLECTVEGTSNPNLYWYRQAAGRGLQLLFYSVGIGQISSEVPQNLSASRPQDRQFILSSKKLLLSDSGFYLCAWGGYGSDSYNEQFFGPGTRLTVL.

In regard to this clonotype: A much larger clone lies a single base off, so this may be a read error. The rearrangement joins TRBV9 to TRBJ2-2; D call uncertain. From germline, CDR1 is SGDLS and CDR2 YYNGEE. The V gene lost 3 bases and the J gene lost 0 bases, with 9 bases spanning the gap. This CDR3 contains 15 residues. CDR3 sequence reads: CASSEVGANTGELFF. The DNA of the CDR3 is TGTGCCAGCAGCGAGGTGGGCGCGAACACCGGGGAGCTGTTTTTT.

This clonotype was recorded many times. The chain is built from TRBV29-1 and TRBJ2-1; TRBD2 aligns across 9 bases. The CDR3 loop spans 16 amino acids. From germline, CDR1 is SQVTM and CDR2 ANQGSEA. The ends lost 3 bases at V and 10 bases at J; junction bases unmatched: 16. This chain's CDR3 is CSVDRSSGMLVSEQFF. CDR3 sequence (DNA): TGCAGCGTTGATAGGTCTAGCGGGATGCTTGTGAGCGAGCAGTTCTTC.

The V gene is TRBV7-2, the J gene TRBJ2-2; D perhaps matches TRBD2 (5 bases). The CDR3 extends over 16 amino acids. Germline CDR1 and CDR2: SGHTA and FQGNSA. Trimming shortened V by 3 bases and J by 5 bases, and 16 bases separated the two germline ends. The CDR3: CASSFRGGRGTGELFF. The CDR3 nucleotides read TGTGCCAGCAGCTTTAGAGGCGGGCGAGGGACCGGGGAGCTGTTTTTT.

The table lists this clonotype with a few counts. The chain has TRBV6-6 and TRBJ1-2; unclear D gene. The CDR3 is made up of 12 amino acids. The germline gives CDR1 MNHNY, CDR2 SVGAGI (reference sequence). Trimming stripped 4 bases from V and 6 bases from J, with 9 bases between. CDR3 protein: CASSSSADGYTF. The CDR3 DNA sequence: TGTGCCAGCAGTTCCTCGGCGGATGGCTACACCTTC.

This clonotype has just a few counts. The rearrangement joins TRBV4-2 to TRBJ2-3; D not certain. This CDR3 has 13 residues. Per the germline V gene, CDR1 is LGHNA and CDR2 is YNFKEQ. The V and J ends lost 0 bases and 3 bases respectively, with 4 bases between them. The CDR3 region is CASSQDGTDTQYF. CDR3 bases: TGTGCCAGCAGCCAAGACGGGACAGATACGCAGTATTTT.

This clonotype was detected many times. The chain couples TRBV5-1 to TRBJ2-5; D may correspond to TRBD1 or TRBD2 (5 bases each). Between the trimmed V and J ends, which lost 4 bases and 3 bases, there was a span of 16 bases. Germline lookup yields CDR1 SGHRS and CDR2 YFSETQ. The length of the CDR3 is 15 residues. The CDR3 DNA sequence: TGCGCCAGCAGCCTCCAATCCGGGACCGAAGAGACCCAGTACTTC. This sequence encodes CASSLQSGTEETQYF.

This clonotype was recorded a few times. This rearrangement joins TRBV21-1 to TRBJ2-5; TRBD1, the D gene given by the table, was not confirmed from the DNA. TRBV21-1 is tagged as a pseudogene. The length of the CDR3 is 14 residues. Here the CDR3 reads CAGHHFGTGETQYF. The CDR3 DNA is TGTGCCGGTCACCATTTCGGGACAGGCGAGACCCAGTACTTC.

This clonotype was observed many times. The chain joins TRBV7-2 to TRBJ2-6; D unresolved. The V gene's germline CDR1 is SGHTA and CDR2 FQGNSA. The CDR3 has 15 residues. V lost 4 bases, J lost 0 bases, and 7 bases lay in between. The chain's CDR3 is CASSSQSSGANVLTF. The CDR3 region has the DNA TGTGCCAGCAGCTCACAGTCCTCTGGGGCCAACGTCCTGACTTTC.

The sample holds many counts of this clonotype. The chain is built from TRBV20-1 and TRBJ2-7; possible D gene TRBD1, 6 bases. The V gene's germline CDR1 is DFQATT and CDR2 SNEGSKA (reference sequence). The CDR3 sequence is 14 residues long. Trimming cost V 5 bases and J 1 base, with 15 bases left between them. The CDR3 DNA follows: TGCAGTGCTGACAGGAGCACAGCATCCTACGAGCAGTACTTC. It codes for CSADRSTASYEQYF.

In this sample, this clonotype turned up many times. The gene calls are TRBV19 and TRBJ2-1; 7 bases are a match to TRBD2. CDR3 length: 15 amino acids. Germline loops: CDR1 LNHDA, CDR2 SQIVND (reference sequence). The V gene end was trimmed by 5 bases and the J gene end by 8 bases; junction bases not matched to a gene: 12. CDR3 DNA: TGTGCCAGTAGTCTCGAATTGACTAGCTTCGATGAGCAGTTCTTC. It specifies CASSLELTSFDEQFF.

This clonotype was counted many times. CDR3 nucleotide sequence: TGTGCCAGCAGCTTGCAGTACGGGACAGGGCGGGATGAGCAGTTCTTC. Translation gives CASSLQYGTGRDEQFF. The V gene is TRBV5-4, the J gene TRBJ2-1; 9 bases fit TRBD1. Germline CDR1 SGHNT, CDR2 YYREEE (reference sequence). The CDR3 runs 16 residues. The ends lost 1 base at V and 8 bases at J; junction bases unmatched: 10.

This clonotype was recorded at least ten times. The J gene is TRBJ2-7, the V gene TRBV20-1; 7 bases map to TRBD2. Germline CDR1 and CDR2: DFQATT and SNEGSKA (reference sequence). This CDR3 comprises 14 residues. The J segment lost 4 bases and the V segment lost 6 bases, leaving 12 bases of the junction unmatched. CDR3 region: CSAPGPDGRYEQYF. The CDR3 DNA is TGCAGTGCACCCGGCCCAGACGGGAGGTACGAGCAGTACTTC.

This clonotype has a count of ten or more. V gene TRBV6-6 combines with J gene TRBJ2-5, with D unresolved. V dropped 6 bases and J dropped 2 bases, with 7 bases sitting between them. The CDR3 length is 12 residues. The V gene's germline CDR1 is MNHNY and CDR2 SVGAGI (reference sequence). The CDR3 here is CASRPEQETQYF. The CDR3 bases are TGTGCCAGCAGACCAGAGCAAGAGACCCAGTACTTC.

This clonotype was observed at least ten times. CDR3 amino acids: CSVARGGLPTDTQYF. CDR3 DNA: TGCAGCGTGGCAAGGGGGGGACTACCCACAGATACGCAGTATTTT. The chain uses TRBV29-1 and TRBJ2-3; tentative D call: TRBD2 (7 bases). Between the trimmed V and J ends, which lost 6 bases and 2 bases, there was a span of 18 bases. In germline, CDR1 is SQVTM, CDR2 ANQGSEA. The CDR3 length is 15 residues.

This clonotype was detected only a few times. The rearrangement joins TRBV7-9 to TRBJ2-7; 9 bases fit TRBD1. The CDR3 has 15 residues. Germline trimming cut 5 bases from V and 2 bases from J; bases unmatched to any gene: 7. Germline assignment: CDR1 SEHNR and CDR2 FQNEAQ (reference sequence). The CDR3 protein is CASSQGQGHTYEQYF. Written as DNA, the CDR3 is TGTGCCAGCAGCCAGGGACAGGGCCATACCTACGAGCAGTACTTC.

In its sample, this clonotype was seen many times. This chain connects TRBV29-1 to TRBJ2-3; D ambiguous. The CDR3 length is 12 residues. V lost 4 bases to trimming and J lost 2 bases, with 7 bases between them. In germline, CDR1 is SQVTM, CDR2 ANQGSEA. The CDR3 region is CSVAQNTDTQYF. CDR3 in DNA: TGCAGCGTTGCACAGAACACAGATACGCAGTATTTT.

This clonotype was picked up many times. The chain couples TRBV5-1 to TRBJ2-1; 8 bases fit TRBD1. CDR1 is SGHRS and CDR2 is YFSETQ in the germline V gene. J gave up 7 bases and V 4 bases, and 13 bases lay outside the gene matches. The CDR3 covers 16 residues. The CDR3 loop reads CASSLRGREAGNEQFF. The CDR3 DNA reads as TGCGCCAGCAGCCTCAGGGGGCGCGAGGCTGGAAATGAGCAGTTCTTC.

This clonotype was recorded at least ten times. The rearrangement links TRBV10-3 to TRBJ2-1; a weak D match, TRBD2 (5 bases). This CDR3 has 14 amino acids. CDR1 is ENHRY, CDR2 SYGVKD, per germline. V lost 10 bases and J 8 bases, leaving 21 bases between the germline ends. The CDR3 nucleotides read TGTGCCACCACCCCGGCACTAGAGGGCCATGAGCAGTTCTTC. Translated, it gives CATTPALEGHEQFF.

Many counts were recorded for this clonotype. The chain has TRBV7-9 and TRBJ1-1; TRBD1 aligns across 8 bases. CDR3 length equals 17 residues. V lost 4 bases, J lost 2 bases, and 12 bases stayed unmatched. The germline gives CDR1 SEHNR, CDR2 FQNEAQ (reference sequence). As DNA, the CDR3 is TGTGCCAGCAGCTCCTCGACAGGGGCTAGGGGAAACACTGAAGCTTTCTTT. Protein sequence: CASSSSTGARGNTEAFF.

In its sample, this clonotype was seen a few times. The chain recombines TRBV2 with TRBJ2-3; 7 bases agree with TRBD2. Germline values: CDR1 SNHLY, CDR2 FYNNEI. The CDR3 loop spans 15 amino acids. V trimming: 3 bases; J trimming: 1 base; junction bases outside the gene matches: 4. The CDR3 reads CASSEAGEGTDTQYF. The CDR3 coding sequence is TGTGCCAGCAGTGAGGCGGGAGAGGGCACAGATACGCAGTATTTT.